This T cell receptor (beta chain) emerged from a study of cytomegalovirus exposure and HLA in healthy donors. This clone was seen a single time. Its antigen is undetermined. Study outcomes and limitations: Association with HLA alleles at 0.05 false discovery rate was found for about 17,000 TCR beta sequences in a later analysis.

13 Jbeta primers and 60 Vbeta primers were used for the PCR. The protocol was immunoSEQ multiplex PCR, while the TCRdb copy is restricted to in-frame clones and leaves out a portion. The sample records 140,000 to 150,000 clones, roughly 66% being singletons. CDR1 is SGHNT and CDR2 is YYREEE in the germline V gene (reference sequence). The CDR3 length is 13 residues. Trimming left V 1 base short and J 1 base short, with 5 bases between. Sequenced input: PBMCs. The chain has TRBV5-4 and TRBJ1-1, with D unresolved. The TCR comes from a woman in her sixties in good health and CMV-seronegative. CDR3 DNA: TGTGCCAGCAGCTTGACAGCGAACACTGAAGCTTTCTTT. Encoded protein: CASSLTANTEAFF.